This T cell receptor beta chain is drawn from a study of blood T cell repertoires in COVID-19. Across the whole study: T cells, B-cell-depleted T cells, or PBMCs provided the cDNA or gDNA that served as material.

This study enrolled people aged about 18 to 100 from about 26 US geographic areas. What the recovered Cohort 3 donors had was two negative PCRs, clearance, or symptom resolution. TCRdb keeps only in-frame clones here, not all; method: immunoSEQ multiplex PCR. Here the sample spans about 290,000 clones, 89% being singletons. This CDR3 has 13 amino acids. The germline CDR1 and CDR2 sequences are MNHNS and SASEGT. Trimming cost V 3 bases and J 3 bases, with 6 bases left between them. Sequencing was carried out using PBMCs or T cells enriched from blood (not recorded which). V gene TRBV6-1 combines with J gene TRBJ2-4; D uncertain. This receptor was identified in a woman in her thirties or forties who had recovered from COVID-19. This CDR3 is CASSDPYKNIQYF. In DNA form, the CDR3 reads TGTGCCAGCAGTGACCCCTACAAAAACATTCAGTACTTC.